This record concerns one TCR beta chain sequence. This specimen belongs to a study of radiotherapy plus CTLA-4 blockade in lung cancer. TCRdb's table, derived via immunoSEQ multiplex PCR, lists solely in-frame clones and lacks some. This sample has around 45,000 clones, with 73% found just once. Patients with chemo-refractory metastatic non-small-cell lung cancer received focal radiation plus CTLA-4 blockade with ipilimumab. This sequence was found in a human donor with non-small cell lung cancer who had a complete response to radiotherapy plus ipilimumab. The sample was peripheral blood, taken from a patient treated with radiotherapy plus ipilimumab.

Written as DNA, the CDR3 is TGTGCCAGCAGTTCGGGAACCTACGAGCAGTACTTC. This sequence encodes CASSSGTYEQYF. This chain connects TRBV27 to TRBJ2-7, with a tentative D call TRBD2 (5 bases). Germline V CDR1 and CDR2: MNHEY, SMNVEV (reference sequence). Between the trimmed V and J ends, which lost 4 bases and 2 bases, there was a span of 6 bases. The CDR3 consists of 12 residues.